The clone carrying this T cell receptor (beta chain) occurred a few times. The repertoire was sequenced with immunoSEQ multiplex PCR; TCRdb's copy has only in-frame clones and lacks some. The sample carries fewer than 85,000 clones, roughly 80% recorded once. The trim removed 6 bases at V and 1 base at J, leaving 6 bases unmatched. Per the germline V gene, CDR1 is SEHNR and CDR2 is FQNEAQ (reference sequence). CDR3 size: 15 residues. This sample was included in a study of OX40 agonist ivuxolimab in advanced cancers. The rearrangement uses TRBV7-9 and TRBJ1-1; 9 positions agree with TRBD1. Source: CD4+ or CD8+ T cells sorted from blood, taken in a trial of the OX40 agonist ivuxolimab. The source of this sequence is an adult with an advanced solid tumor such as melanoma, head and neck, liver or kidney cancer. CDR3 sequence: CASRFGTGSNTEAFF. The CDR3 DNA follows: TGTGCCAGCAGATTCGGGACAGGGTCGAACACTGAAGCTTTCTTT.